The sequence of this T cell receptor (beta chain) was determined in a study of control samples from healthy donors and cancer patients. Assay used: immunoSEQ multiplex PCR; TCRdb lists only in-frame clones, some missing. The data show about 190,000 clones, around 90% seen once. V was trimmed by 5 bases and J by 2 bases, leaving 10 bases between them. CDR1 and CDR2 from the germline V gene are MNHEY and SMNVEV (reference sequence). The CDR3 runs to 13 residues. Material for sequencing was blood. This chain connects TRBV27 to TRBJ2-7, with TRBD1 as a possible D gene (5 bases). The sequence came from a man aged 30 to 39 in good health. The CDR3 reads CASSRQSPYEQYF. CDR3 sequence (DNA): TGTGCCAGCAGTAGACAGAGCCCCTACGAGCAGTACTTC.